This TCR beta chain came from a study of Graves' ophthalmopathy and Graves' hyperthyroidism. Study conclusions and caveats: Ophthalmopathy was separated from stable hyperthyroidism by a 13-signature model with approximately 90% sensitivity and around 84% specificity.

This clonotype was recorded at least ten times. What it binds is unknown. The TCR beta CDR3 regions underwent amplification from RNA transcripts. HTBI-primed RT-PCR formed the first round, and a multiplex PCR formed the second. MiXCR, applied by TCRdb to the multiplex PCR reads, yields one record per CDR3 protein. The data hold 580,000 or so distinct CDR3 sequences, with roughly 40% observed a single time. CDR3 length: 12 amino acids. V was pared by 8 bases and J by 5 bases, with 12 bases between. Looked up from germline, CDR1 is MNHEY and CDR2 is SVGAGI. The chain uses TRBV6-5 and TRBJ2-5; D gene uncertain. Sequencing input: peripheral blood or thyroid tissue (not recorded which). The receptor's source is an adult man with Graves' hyperthyroidism. CDR3: CASLGLKETQYF. CDR3 nucleotide sequence: TGTGCCAGCCTAGGGTTAAAGGAGACCCAGTACTTC.